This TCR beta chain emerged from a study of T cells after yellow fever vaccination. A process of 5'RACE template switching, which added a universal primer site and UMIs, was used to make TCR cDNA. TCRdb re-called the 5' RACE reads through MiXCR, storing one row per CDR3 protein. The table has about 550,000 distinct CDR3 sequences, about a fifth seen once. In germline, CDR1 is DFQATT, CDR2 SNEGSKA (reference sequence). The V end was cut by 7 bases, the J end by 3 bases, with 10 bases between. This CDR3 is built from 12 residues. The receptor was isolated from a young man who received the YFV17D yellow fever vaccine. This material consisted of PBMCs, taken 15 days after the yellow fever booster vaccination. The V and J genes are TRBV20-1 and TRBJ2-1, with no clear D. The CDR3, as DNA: TGCAGTGGGTATCTAGGCTACAATGAGCAGTTCTTC. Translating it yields CSGYLGYNEQFF.